Listed here are 12 T cell receptor beta chains from one sample, sequenced in a study of T cells in Graves' hyperthyroidism and ophthalmopathy. Amplification yielded TCR beta CDR3 regions, with RNA transcripts as the source. HTBI primers were employed in a first-round RT-PCR of the TCR CDR3. In TCRdb, the multiplex PCR reads were re-called with MiXCR into one record per CDR3 protein. This sample has nearly 600,000 distinct CDR3 sequences, with approximately 14% found just once. Sequencing input: blood. The receptors come from a woman younger than 30 with Graves' ophthalmopathy.

In its sample, this clonotype was seen many times. This sequence joins TRBV28 and TRBJ1-5; D remains ambiguous. The germline V gene has CDR1 MDHEN and CDR2 SYDVKM. V lost 3 bases, J lost 11 bases, and 14 bases lay in between. The CDR3 is made up of 13 amino acids. The DNA of the CDR3 is TGTGCCAGCAGTTTGACGGACCGGGGAGCCCAGCATTTT. Translating it yields CASSLTDRGAQHF.

The sample holds many counts of this clonotype. The V call is TRBV3-1, the J call TRBJ1-1; TRBD1 is a possible D gene (5 bases). CDR3 length equals 15 residues. Germline loops: CDR1 LGHDT, CDR2 YNNKEL (reference sequence). The V and J ends lost 3 bases and 6 bases respectively, with 17 bases between them. The CDR3 loop reads CASSQGGTVISEAFF. CDR3 nucleotide sequence: TGTGCCAGCAGCCAGGGGGGGACCGTTATCTCTGAAGCTTTCTTT.

V gene TRBV5-1 combines with J gene TRBJ1-6; no reliable D call. The CDR3 is 15 residues long. V dropped 0 bases and J dropped 10 bases, with 14 bases sitting between them. Germline assignment: CDR1 SGHRS and CDR2 YFSETQ. In nucleotides, the CDR3 is TGCGCCAGCAGCTTGGAAGGGCAGTTAGGATCACCCCTCCACTTT. Amino acid sequence: CASSLEGQLGSPLHF.

In this sample, this clonotype turned up a few times. This rearrangement joins TRBV30 to TRBJ2-5; D remains ambiguous. The V and J ends lost 3 bases and 5 bases respectively, with 19 bases between them. CDR3 length: 15 amino acids. In germline, CDR1 is GTSNPN, CDR2 SVGIG (reference sequence). This CDR3 is CAWSPSLSRAETQYF. DNA of the CDR3: TGTGCCTGGAGCCCATCCCTAAGTCGCGCGGAGACCCAGTACTTC. The entire variable domain, with the rest obtained from reference TRBV30 and TRBJ2-5, is as follows: SQTIHQWPATLVQPVGSPLSLECTVEGTSNPNLYWYRQAAGRGLQLLFYSVGIGQISSEVPQNLSASRPQDRQFILSSKKLLLSDSGFYLCAWSPSLSRAETQYFGPGTRLLVL.

This clonotype was counted many times. The chain uses TRBV7-9 and TRBJ2-1; D not certain. Trimming removed 6 bases at V and 7 bases at J, with 13 bases between. CDR3 length equals 13 residues. CDR1 and CDR2 (germline): SEHNR, FQNEAQ (reference sequence). In DNA, the CDR3 is TGTGCCAGCAGATCGCACCCTAGGAATGAGCAGTTCTTC. Its translation: CASRSHPRNEQFF.

This clonotype was picked up many times. The chain employs TRBV6-1 and TRBJ1-1; no definite D call. CDR1 MNHNS and CDR2 SASEGT come from the germline V gene. The CDR3 contains 15 residues. V lost 6 bases, J lost 0 bases, and 14 bases lay in between. CDR3 residues: CASRAPGVMNTEAFF. The CDR3 DNA follows: TGTGCCAGCAGGGCACCGGGCGTCATGAACACTGAAGCTTTCTTT.

This clonotype was detected many times. The chain carries TRBV2 and TRBJ1-2, with TRBD1 identical over 10 bases. CDR3 length equals 14 residues. V lost 5 bases and J lost 6; bases outside the gene matches: 6. CDR1 and CDR2 from the germline V gene are SNHLY and FYNNEI. This chain's CDR3 is CASSPTGGYDGYTF. As DNA, the CDR3 is TGTGCCAGCAGTCCGACAGGGGGCTACGATGGCTACACCTTC.

This clonotype was observed a handful of times. The rearrangement joins TRBV9 to TRBJ1-2, with D uncertain. The CDR3 has 13 residues. Between the trimmed V and J ends, which lost 3 bases and 1 base, there was a span of 7 bases. The V gene's germline CDR1 is SGDLS and CDR2 YYNGEE. CDR3 region: CASSADLNYGYTF. The CDR3 DNA reads TGTGCCAGCAGCGCGGACCTTAACTATGGCTACACCTTC.

This clonotype has just a few counts. A read error may explain this, as a much larger clone is one base away. This chain connects TRBV7-6 to TRBJ2-1, with TRBD1 matching 11 bases. Germline V gives CDR1 SGHVS, CDR2 FNYEAQ. The CDR3 is 15 amino acids. V lost 5 bases, J lost 3 bases, and 3 bases stayed unmatched. This chain's CDR3 is CASSRGTGGYNEQFF. In nucleotides, the CDR3 is TGTGCCAGCAGCCGCGGGACAGGGGGCTACAATGAGCAGTTCTTC.

This clonotype was found a few times. J is TRBJ2-7 and V is TRBV20-1; TRBD2 agrees at 8 bases. The CDR3 sequence is 15 residues long. Trimming cost V 4 bases and J 4 bases; bases outside gene matches: 12. Germline V lookup: CDR1 DFQATT, CDR2 SNEGSKA (reference sequence). The CDR3 sequence: CSANEREYRHYEQYF. The CDR3 coding sequence is TGCAGTGCTAACGAGCGGGAGTACCGCCATTACGAGCAGTACTTC.

The sample holds many counts of this clonotype. The chain uses TRBV20-1 and TRBJ2-3, with a tentative D call TRBD1 (5 bases). The CDR3 covers 13 residues. Germline CDR1 is DFQATT and CDR2 is SNEGSKA (reference sequence). V gave up 5 bases and J gave up 2 bases, with 11 bases separating them. The CDR3: CSAAGLPTDTQYF. In DNA form, the CDR3 reads TGCAGTGCTGCAGGGTTGCCCACAGATACGCAGTATTTT.

In its sample, this clonotype was seen many times. This chain joins TRBV12-3 or TRBV12-4 and TRBJ2-3, with unresolved D. This CDR3 is 13 amino acids long. Trimming took off 4 bases at V and 4 bases at J, with 9 bases between the two ends. In nucleotides, the CDR3 is TGTGCCAGCAGTTCCACAGCGCCAGATACGCAGTATTTT. This sequence encodes CASSSTAPDTQYF.